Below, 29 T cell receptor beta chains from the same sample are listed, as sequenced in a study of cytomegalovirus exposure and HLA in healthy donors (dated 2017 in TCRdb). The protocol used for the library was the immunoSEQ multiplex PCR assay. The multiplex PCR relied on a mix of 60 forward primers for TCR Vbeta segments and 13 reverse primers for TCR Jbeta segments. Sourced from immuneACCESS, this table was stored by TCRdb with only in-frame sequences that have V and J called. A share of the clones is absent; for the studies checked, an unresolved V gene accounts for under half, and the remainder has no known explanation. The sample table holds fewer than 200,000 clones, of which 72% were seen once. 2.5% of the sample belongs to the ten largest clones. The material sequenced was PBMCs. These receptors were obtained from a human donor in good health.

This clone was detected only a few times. CDR3 DNA: TGTGCCAGCAGCGTAGCGGGGGGGGAAAACATTCAGTACTTC. It translates to CASSVAGGENIQYF. The gene calls are TRBV9 and TRBJ2-4, with 8 positions matching TRBD2. V trimming: 0 bases; J trimming: 5 bases; junction bases outside the gene matches: 1. The CDR3 has 14 residues. In germline, CDR1 is SGDLS, CDR2 YYNGEE.

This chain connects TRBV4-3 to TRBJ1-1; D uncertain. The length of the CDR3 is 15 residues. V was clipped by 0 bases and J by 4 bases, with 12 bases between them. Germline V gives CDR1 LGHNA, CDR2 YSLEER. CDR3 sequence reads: CASSQDSLGVTEAFF. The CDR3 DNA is TGCGCCAGCAGCCAAGATTCCCTGGGCGTCACTGAAGCTTTCTTT.

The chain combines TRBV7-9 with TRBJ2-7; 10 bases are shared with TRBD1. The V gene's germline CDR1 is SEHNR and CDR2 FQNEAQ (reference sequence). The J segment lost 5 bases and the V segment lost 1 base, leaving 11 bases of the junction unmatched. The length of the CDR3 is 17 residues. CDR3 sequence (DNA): TGTGCCAGCAGCTTAGGGCCCTTCGGGACAGGGGCCCACGAGCAGTACTTC. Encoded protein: CASSLGPFGTGAHEQYF.

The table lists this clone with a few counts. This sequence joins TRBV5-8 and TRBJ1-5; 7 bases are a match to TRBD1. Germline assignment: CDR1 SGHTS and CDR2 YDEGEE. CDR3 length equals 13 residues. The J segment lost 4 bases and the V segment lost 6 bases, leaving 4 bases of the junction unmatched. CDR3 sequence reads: CASKGTANQPQHF. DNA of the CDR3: TGTGCCAGCAAAGGGACAGCAAATCAGCCCCAGCATTTT.

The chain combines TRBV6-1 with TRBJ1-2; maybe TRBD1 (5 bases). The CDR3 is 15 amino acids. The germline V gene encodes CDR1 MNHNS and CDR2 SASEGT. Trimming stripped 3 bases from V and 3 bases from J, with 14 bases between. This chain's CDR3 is CASSDSAGTYYGYTF. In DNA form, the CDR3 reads TGTGCCAGCAGTGACTCAGCCGGGACTTACTATGGCTACACCTTC.

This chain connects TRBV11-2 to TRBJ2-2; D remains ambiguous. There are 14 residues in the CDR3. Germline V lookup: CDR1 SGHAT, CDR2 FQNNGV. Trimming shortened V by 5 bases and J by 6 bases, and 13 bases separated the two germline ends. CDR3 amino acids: CASSTDRSAGELFF. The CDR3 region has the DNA TGTGCCAGCAGCACGGATCGGAGCGCCGGGGAGCTGTTTTTT.

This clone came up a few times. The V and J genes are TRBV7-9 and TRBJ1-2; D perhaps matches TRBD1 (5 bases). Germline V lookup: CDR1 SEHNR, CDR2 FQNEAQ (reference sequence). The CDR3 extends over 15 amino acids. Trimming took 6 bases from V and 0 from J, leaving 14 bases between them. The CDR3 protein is CASRDPTASNYGYTF. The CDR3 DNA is TGTGCCAGCAGGGACCCGACAGCGTCTAACTATGGCTACACCTTC. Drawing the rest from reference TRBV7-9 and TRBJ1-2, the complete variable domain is DTGVSQNPRHKITKRGQNVTFRCDPISEHNRLYWYRQTLGQGPEFLTYFQNEAQLEKSRLLSDRFSAERPKGSFSTLEIQRTEQGDSAMYLCASRDPTASNYGYTFGSGTRLTVV.

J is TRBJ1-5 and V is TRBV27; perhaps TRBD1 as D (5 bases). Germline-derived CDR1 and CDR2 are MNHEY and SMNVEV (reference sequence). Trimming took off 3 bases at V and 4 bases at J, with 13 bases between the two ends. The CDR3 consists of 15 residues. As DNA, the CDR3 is TGTGCCAGCAGTTTTAGGGCAGGGTCAAATCAGCCCCAGCATTTT. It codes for CASSFRAGSNQPQHF.

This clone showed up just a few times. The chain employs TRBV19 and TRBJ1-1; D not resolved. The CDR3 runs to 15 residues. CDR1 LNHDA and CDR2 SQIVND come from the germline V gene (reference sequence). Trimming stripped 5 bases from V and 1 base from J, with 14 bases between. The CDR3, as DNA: TGTGCCAGTAGTGGGGTTGGTAGCGGGAACACTGAAGCTTTCTTT. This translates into CASSGVGSGNTEAFF.

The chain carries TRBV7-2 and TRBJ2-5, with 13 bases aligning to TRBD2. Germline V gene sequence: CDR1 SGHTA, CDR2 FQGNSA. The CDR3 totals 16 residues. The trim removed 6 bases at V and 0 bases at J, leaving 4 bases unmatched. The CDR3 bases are TGTGCCAGCAGACGACTAGCGGGGGGTTACCAAGAGACCCAGTACTTC. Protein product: CASRRLAGGYQETQYF.

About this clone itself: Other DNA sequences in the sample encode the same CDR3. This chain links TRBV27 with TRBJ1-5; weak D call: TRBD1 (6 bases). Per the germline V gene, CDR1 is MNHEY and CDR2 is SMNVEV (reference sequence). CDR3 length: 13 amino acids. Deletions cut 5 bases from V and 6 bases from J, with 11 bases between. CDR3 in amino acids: CASSLGGLQPQHF. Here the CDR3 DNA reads TGTGCCAGCAGTCTCGGGGGGCTTCAGCCCCAGCATTTT.

CDR3 residues: CASSSFIRDSGTGELFF. In nucleotides, the CDR3 is TGTGCCAGCTCGTCCTTTATTCGGGACAGTGGTACCGGGGAGCTGTTTTTT. The gene calls are TRBV18 and TRBJ2-2, with 7 bases matching TRBD1. After removal of 6 bases from V and 5 bases from J, the junction contained 15 bases not matched to a gene. Germline CDR1 is KGHSH and CDR2 is LQKENI. CDR3 length: 17 residues. The whole variable domain, filled in from reference TRBV18 and TRBJ2-2, reads NAGVMQNPRHLVRRRGQEARLRCSPMKGHSHVYWYRQLPEEGLKFMVYLQKENIIDESGMPKERFSAEFPKEGPSILRIQQVVRGDSAAYFCASSSFIRDSGTGELFFGEGSRLTVL.

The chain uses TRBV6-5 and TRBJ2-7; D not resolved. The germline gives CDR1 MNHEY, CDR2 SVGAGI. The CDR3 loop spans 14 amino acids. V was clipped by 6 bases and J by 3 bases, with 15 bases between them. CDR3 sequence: CASSNYPASYEQYF. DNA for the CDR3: TGTGCCAGCAGCAACTACCCCGCAAGCTACGAGCAGTACTTC.

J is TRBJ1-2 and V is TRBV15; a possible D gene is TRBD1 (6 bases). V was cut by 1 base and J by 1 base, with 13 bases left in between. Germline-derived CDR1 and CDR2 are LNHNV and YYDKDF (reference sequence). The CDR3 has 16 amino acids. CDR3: CATSRGVGGSNYGYTF. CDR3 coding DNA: TGTGCCACCAGCAGAGGTGTAGGGGGAAGTAACTATGGCTACACCTTC.

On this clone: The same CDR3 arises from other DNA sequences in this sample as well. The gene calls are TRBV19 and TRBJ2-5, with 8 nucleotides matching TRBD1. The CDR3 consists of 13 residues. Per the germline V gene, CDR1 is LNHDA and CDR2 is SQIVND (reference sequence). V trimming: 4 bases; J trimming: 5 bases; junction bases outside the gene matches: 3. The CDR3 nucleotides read TGTGCCAGTAGTACCCAGGGGGCCGAGACCCAGTACTTC. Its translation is CASSTQGAETQYF.

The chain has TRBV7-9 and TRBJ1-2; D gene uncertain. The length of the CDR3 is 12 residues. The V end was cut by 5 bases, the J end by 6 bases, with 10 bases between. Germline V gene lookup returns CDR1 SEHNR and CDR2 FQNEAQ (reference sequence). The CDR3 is CASSLQLDGYTF. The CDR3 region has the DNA TGTGCCAGCAGCCTACAGTTGGATGGCTACACCTTC.

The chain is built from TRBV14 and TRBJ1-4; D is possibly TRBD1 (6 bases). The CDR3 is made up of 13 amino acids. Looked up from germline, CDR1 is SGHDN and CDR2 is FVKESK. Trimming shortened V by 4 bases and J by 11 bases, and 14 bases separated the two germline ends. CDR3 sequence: CASSPARGTKLFF. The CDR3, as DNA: TGTGCCAGCAGCCCCGCCAGGGGCACGAAACTGTTTTTT.

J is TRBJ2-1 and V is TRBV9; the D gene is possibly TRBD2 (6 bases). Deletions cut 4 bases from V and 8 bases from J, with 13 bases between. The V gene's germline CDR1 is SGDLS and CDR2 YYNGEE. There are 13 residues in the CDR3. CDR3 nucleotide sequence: TGTGCCAGCAGCCCACGGGTAGCGGATGAGCAGTTCTTC. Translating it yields CASSPRVADEQFF.

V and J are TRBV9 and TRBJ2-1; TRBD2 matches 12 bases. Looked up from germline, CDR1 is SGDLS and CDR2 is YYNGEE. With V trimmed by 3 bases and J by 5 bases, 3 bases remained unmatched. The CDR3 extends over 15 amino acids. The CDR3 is CASSARTSGDNEQFF. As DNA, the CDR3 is TGTGCCAGCAGCGCAAGGACTAGCGGGGACAATGAGCAGTTCTTC.

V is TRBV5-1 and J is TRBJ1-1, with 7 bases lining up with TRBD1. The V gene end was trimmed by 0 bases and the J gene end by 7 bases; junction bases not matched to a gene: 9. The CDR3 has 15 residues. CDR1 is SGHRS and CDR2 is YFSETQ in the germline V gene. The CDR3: CASSLASTGASEAFF. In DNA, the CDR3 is TGCGCCAGCAGCTTGGCTTCTACAGGGGCCAGTGAAGCTTTCTTT.

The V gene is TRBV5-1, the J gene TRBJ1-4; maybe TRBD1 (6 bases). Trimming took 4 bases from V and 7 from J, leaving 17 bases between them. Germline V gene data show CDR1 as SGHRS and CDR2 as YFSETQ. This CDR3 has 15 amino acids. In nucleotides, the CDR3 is TGCGCCAGCAGCCCGGTGGGGGGGCAAGGTGAAAAACTGTTTTTT. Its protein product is CASSPVGGQGEKLFF.

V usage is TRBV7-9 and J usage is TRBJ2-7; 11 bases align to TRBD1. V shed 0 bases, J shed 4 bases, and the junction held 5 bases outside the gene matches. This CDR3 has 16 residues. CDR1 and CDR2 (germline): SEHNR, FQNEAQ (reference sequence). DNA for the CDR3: TGTGCCAGCAGCTTAGCGCGGACAGGGGGCTCGTACGAGCAGTACTTC. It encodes CASSLARTGGSYEQYF.

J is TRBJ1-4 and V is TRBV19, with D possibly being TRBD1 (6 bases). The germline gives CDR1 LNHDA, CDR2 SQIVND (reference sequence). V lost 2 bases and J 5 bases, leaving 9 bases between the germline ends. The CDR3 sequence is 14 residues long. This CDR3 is CASSIRTENEKLFF. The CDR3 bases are TGTGCCAGTAGTATAAGGACAGAAAATGAAAAACTGTTTTTT.

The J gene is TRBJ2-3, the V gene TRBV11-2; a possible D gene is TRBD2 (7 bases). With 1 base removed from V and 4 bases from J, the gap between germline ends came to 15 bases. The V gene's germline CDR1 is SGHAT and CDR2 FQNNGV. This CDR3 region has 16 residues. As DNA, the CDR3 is TGTGCCAGCAGCTTAGGGGTTGGGGGGGCCCCAGATACGCAGTATTTT. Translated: CASSLGVGGAPDTQYF. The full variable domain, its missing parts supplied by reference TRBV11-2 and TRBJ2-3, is EAGVAQSPRYKIIEKRQSVAFWCNPISGHATLYWYQQILGQGPKLLIQFQNNGVVDDSQLPKDRFSAERLKGVDSTLKIQPAKLEDSAVYLCASSLGVGGAPDTQYFGPGTRLTVL.

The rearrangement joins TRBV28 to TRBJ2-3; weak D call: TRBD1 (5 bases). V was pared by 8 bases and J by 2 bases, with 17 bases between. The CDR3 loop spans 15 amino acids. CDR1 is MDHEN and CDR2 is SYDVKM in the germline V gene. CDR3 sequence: CASGQGAYITDTQYF. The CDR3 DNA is TGTGCCAGCGGTCAGGGTGCATACATCACAGATACGCAGTATTTT.

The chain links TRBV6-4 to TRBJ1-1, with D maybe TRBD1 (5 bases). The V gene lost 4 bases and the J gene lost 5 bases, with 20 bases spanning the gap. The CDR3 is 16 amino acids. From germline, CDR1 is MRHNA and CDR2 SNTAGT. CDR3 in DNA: TGTGCCAGCAGTGTTGAGGCAGGGATACCGTATACTGAAGCTTTCTTT. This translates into CASSVEAGIPYTEAFF.

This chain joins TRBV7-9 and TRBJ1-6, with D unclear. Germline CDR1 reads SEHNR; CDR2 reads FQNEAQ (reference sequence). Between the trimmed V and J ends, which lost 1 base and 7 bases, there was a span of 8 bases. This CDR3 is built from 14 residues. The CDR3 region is CASSLGPRNSPLHF. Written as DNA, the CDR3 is TGTGCCAGCAGCTTAGGACCCAGGAATTCACCCCTCCACTTT.

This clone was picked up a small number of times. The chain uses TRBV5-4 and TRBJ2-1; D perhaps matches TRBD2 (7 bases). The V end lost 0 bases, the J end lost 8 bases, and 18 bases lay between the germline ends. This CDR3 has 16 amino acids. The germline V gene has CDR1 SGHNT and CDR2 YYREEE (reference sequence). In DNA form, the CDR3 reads TGTGCCAGCAGCTTGGTTGTCGGGGGGCTCGGCGATGAGCAGTTCTTC. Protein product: CASSLVVGGLGDEQFF.

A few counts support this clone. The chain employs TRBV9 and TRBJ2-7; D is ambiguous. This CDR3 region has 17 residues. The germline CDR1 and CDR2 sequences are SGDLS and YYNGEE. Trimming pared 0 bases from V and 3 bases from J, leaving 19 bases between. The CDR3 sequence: CASSVGSSSPQFYEQYF. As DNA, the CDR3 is TGTGCCAGCAGCGTAGGCTCGTCGAGCCCCCAATTCTACGAGCAGTACTTC.